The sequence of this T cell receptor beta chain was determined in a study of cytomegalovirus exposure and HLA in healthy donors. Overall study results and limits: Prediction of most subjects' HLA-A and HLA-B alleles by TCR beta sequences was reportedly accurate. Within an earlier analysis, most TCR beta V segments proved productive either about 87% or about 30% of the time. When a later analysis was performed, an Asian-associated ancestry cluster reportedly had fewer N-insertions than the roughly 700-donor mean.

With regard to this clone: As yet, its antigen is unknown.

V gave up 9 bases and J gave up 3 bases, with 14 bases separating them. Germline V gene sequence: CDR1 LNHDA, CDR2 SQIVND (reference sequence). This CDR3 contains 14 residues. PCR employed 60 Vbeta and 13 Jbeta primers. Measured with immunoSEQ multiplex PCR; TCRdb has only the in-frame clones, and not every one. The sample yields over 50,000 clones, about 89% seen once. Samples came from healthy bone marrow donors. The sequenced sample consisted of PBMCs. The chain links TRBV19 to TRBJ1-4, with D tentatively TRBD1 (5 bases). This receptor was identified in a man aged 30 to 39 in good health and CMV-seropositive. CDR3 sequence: CASRMDNANEKLFF. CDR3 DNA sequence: TGTGCCAGCAGGATGGACAATGCTAATGAAAAACTGTTTTTT.